This T cell receptor (beta chain) was captured in a study of shared clonotypes between healthy human individuals. Authors' data handling: From ImmunoSEQ came sequences covering only the junction and carrying no quality scores, so filtering differed. Clones were sequenced by immunoSEQ multiplex PCR, and TCRdb holds only the in-frame ones, with some missing. D and trimming come from the DNA, and the V and J calls and clone size come from that table. The sample shows millions of clones, just under 95% of them seen only once. The V gene's germline CDR1 is SEHNR and CDR2 FQNEAQ (reference sequence). This CDR3 is built from 13 residues. The V gene lost 4 bases and the J gene lost 6 bases, with 13 bases spanning the gap. The naive CD8 population came from CD45RO-negative cells selected for CCR7, without terminally differentiated effector memory CD45RA+ cells. Adult Caucasians living in Nashville, Tennessee made up all of the donors.

Note on this clone: The antigen is undetermined.

Overall study results and limits: Naive CD4 clonotypes were shared across a handful of donors at 5% to 6%. Among non-shared clonotypes, generation probabilities were lower than among those shared by all four donors.

The material sequenced was naive CD8+ T cells sorted from blood. This TCR derives from a man in his late teens or twenties in good health. The chain couples TRBV7-9 to TRBJ2-7, with D tentatively TRBD1 (6 bases). The CDR3 DNA reads TGTGCCAGCAGCTGGGGGACAACATCCGAGCAGTACTTC. Its translation: CASSWGTTSEQYF.